These 5 T cell receptor beta chains originate from one sample sequenced in a study of blood T cell repertoires in COVID-19. The protocol was immunoSEQ multiplex PCR, while the TCRdb copy is restricted to in-frame clones and leaves out a portion. This table has roughly 190,000 clones, around 86% appearing once. Source material: peripheral blood. Receptor source: an elderly woman in a cohort sampled during active or convalescent COVID-19.

The chain carries TRBV24-1 and TRBJ2-1; 9 bases line up with TRBD1. Germline CDR1 and CDR2: KGHDR and SFDVKD. The CDR3 loop spans 13 amino acids. The trim removed 9 bases at V and 5 bases at J, leaving 4 bases unmatched. The CDR3 nucleotides read TGTGCCACCCTCCGGACAGGGGACAATGAGCAGTTCTTC. This codes for CATLRTGDNEQFF.

The chain links TRBV7-2 to TRBJ1-4; 8 nucleotides align to TRBD1. CDR3 length equals 16 residues. The junction had 8 bases not matched to a gene; V was cut back by 1 base and J by 7 bases. Germline V CDR1 and CDR2: SGHTA, FQGNSA. This CDR3 is CASSLETGTGPEKLFF. CDR3 bases: TGTGCCAGCAGCTTAGAGACCGGGACAGGCCCTGAAAAACTGTTTTTT.

V and J are TRBV4-1 and TRBJ1-5, with TRBD1 matching 7 bases. The ends lost 1 base at V and 9 bases at J; junction bases unmatched: 6. CDR3 size: 14 residues. CDR1 is MGHRA, CDR2 YSYEKL, per germline. CDR3 protein: CASSQAQGHGPQHF. For the CDR3, the DNA is TGCGCCAGCAGCCAAGCACAGGGGCATGGGCCCCAGCATTTT.

The CDR3 protein is CASSLGGDSNQPQHF. The CDR3 region has the DNA TGTGCCAGCAGCTTAGGAGGAGATAGCAATCAGCCCCAGCATTTT. The chain employs TRBV7-9 and TRBJ1-5; D is uncertain. The CDR3 sequence is 15 residues long. Germline V gene data show CDR1 as SEHNR and CDR2 as FQNEAQ (reference sequence). The V end lost 1 base, the J end lost 0 bases, and 7 bases lay between the germline ends. The full variable domain, completed using reference TRBV7-9 and TRBJ1-5, is DTGVSQNPRHKITKRGQNVTFRCDPISEHNRLYWYRQTLGQGPEFLTYFQNEAQLEKSRLLSDRFSAERPKGSFSTLEIQRTEQGDSAMYLCASSLGGDSNQPQHFGDGTRLSIL.

This clone occurred once. This chain connects TRBV25-1 to TRBJ1-6; 7 nucleotides align to TRBD1. The CDR3 is 15 residues long. The germline CDR1 and CDR2 sequences are MGHDK and SYGVNS. Germline trimming cut 0 bases from V and 8 bases from J; bases unmatched to any gene: 4. The CDR3 spells CASSEYEGGDSPLHF. In DNA, the CDR3 is TGTGCCAGCAGTGAATATGAAGGGGGCGATTCACCCCTCCACTTT.